One T cell receptor beta chain is described in this entry. What it binds is not known. This sample was taken from a study of cytomegalovirus exposure and HLA in healthy donors. Separate from the roughly 700-subject first cohort, the 120-subject validation cohort was the one that the donors belonged to. Study-level findings and limits: Among TCR beta chains, those listed as cytomegalovirus-associated numbered some 160.

Germline CDR1 is SGHVS and CDR2 is FQNEAQ. Trimming cost V 1 base and J 5 bases, with 18 bases left between them. The CDR3 length is 16 residues. Sequencing was performed with immunoSEQ multiplex PCR; in TCRdb, only in-frame clones are kept and a portion is missing. The sample lists some 240,000 clones, 75% to 90% occurring once. This clonotype was obtained from a woman younger than 45 in good health and CMV-seropositive. The chain uses TRBV7-8 and TRBJ2-7; D might be TRBD1 (5 bases). Source material: PBMCs. CDR3 protein: CASSLVPRVLLHEQYF. The CDR3 DNA is TGTGCCAGCAGCTTAGTCCCCAGGGTCTTGTTGCACGAGCAGTACTTC. Filled out from reference TRBV7-8 and TRBJ2-7, the complete variable domain reads GAGVSQSPRYKVAKRGQDVALRCDPISGHVSLFWYQQALGQGPEFLTYFQNEAQLDKSGLPSDRFFAERPEGSVSTLKIQRTQQEDSAVYLCASSLVPRVLLHEQYFGPGTRLTVT.